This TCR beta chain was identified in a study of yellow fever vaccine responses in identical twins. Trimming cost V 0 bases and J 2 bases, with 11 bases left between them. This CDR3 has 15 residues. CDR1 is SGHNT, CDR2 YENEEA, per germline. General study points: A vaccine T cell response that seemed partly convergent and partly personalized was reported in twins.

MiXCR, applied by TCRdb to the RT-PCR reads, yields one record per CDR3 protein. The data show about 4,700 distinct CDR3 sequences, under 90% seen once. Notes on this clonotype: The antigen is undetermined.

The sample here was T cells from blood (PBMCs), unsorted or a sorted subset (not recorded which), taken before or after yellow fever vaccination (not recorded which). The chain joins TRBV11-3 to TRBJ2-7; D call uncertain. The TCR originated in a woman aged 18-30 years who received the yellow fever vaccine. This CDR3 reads CASSLDPAGAYEQYF. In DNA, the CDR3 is TGTGCCAGCAGCTTAGATCCGGCAGGAGCCTACGAGCAGTACTTC. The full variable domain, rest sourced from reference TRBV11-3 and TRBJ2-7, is EAGVVQSPRYKIIEKKQPVAFWCNPISGHNTLYWYLQNLGQGPELLIRYENEEAVDDSQLPKDRFSAERLKGVDSTLKIQPAELGDSAVYLCASSLDPAGAYEQYFGPGTRLTVT.